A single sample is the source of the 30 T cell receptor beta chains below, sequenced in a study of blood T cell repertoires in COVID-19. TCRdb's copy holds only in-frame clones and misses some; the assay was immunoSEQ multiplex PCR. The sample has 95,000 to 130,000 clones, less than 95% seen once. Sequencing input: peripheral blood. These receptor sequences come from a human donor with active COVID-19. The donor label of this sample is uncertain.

CDR3 in DNA: TGCAGCGTTGAAGGGCCTGGTTCGAATGAGCAGTTCTTC. This encodes CSVEGPGSNEQFF. This chain links TRBV29-1 with TRBJ2-1, with D unresolved. The CDR3 extends over 13 amino acids. Germline lookup yields CDR1 SQVTM and CDR2 ANQGSEA. V lost 1 base and J lost 7, with 11 bases in between.

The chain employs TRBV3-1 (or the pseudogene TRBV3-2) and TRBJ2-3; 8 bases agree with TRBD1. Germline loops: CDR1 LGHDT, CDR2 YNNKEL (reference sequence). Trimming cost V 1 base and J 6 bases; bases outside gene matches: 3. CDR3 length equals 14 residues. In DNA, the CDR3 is TGTGCCAGCAGCCAAGTCAGGGGGCCGGATACGCAGTATTTT. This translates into CASSQVRGPDTQYF.

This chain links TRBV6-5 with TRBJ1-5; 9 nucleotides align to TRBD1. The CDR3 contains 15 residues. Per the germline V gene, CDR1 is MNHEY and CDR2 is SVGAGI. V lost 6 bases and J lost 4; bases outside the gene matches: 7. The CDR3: CASSGTGLTNQPQHF. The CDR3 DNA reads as TGTGCCAGCAGCGGGACAGGGCTCACTAATCAGCCCCAGCATTTT.

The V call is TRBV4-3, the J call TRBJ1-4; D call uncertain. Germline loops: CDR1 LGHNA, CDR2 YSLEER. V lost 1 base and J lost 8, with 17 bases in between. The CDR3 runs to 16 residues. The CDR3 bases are TGCGCCAGCAGCCAAGTAGGCGACCGTGCGGGAGAAAAACTGTTTTTT. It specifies CASSQVGDRAGEKLFF.

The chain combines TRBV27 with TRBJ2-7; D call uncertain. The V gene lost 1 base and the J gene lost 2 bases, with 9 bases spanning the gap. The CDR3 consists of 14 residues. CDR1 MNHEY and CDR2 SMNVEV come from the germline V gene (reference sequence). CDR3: CASSLLGTAYEQYF. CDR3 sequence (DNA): TGTGCCAGCAGTTTATTGGGCACCGCCTACGAGCAGTACTTC.

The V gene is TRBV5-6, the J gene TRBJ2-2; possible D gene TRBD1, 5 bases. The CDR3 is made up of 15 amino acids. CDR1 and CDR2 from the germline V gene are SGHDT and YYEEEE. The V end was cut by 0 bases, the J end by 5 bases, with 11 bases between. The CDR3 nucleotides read TGTGCCAGCAGCTTGGACGACAGTATAACCGGGGAGCTGTTTTTT. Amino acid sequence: CASSLDDSITGELFF.

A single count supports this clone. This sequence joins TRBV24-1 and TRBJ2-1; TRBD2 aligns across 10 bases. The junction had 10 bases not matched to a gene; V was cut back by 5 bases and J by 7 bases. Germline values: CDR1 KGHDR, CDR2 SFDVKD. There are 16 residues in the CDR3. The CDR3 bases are TGTGCCACCAGTGGGCTAGCGGGGGCCCCTCCGAATGAGCAGTTCTTC. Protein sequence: CATSGLAGAPPNEQFF.

The CDR3 reads CASSEGDGYGYTF. Here the CDR3 DNA reads TGCGCCAGCAGCGAGGGTGATGGCTATGGCTACACCTTC. The chain has TRBV5-1 and TRBJ1-2; the D is unclear. Germline CDR1 reads SGHRS; CDR2 reads YFSETQ. V was shortened by 4 bases and J by 4 bases, with 11 bases between the two germline ends. The CDR3 loop spans 13 amino acids. The full variable domain, with the rest looked up from reference TRBV5-1 and TRBJ1-2, is KAGVTQTPRYLIKTRGQQVTLSCSPISGHRSVSWYQQTPGQGLQFLFEYFSETQRNKGNFPGRFSGRQFSNSRSEMNVSTLELGDSALYLCASSEGDGYGYTFGSGTRLTVV.

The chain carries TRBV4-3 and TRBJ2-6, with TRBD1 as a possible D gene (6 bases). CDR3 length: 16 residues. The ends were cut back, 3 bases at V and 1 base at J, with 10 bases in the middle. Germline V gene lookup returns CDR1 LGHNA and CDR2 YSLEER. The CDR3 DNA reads TGCGCCAGCAGCCACGAACAGGGTTCTGGGGCCAACGTCCTGACTTTC. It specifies CASSHEQGSGANVLTF.

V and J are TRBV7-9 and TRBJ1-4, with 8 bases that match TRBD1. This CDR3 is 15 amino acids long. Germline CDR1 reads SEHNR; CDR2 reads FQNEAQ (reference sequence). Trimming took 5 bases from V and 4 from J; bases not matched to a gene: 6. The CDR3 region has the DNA TGTGCCAGCAGCCTGACAGGGGTGCTTAATGAAAAACTGTTTTTT. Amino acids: CASSLTGVLNEKLFF.

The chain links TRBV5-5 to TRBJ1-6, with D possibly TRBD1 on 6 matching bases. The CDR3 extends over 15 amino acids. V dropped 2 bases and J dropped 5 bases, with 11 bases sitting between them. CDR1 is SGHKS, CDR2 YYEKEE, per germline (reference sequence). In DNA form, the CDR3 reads TGTGCCAGCAGCTTAGGGCAGGGGAATAATTCACCCCTCCACTTT. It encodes CASSLGQGNNSPLHF.

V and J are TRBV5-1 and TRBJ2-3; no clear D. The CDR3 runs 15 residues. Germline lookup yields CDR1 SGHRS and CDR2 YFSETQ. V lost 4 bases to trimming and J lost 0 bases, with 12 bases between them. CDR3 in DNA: TGCGCCAGCAGCAGTAGTAGACTTAGCACAGATACGCAGTATTTT. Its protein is CASSSSRLSTDTQYF.

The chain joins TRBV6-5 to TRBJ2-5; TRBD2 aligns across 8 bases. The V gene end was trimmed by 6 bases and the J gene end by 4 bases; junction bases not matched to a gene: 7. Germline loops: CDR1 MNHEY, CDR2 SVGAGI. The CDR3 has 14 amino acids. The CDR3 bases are TGTGCCAGCAGGCGGACTAGCTCAATAGAGACCCAGTACTTC. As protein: CASRRTSSIETQYF.

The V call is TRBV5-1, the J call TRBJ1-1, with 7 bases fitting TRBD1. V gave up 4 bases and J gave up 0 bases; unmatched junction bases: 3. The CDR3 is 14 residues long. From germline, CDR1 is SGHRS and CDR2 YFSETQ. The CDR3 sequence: CASSVDRVNTEAFF. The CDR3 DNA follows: TGCGCCAGCAGCGTTGACAGGGTGAACACTGAAGCTTTCTTT.

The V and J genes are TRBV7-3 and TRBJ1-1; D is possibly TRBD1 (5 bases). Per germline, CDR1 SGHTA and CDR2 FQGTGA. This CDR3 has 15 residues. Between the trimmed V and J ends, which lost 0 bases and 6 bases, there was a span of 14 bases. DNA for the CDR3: TGTGCCAGCAGCTTAACGTCGGGGGTAGGGGCTGAAGCTTTCTTT. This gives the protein CASSLTSGVGAEAFF.

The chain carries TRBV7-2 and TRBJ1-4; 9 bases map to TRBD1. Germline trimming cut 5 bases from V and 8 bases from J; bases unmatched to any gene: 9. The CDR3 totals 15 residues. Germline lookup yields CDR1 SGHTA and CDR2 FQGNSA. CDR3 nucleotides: TGTGCCAGCAGCCCCACGACAGGGGGTGGGGAAAAACTGTTTTTT. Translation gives CASSPTTGGGEKLFF.

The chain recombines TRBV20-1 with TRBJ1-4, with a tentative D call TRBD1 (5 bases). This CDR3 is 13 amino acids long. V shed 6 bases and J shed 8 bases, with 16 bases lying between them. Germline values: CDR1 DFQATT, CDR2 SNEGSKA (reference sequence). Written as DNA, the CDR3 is TGCAGTGCCAGTTTAGGGGTAGGAGAAAAACTGTTTTTT. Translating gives CSASLGVGEKLFF.

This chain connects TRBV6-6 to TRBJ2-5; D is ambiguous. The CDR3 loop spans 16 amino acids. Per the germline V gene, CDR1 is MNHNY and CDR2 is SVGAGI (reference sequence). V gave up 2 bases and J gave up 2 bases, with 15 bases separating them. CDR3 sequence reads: CASSYQFLESQETQYF. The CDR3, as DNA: TGTGCCAGCAGTTACCAGTTCCTGGAGTCGCAAGAGACCCAGTACTTC.

The CDR3: CASSYSGAHTEAFF. The CDR3 DNA sequence: TGTGCCAGCAGTTACAGCGGGGCTCACACTGAAGCTTTCTTT. This rearrangement joins TRBV6-2 or TRBV6-3 to TRBJ1-1; TRBD1 is a possible D gene (5 bases). Per germline, CDR1 MNHEY and CDR2 SVGEGT. The CDR3 totals 14 residues. Trimming cost V 2 bases and J 3 bases, with 10 bases left between them.

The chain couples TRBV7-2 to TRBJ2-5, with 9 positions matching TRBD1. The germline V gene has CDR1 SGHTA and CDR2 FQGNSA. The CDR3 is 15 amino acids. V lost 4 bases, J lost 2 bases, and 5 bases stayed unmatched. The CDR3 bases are TGTGCCAGCAGCTCCCCCGGGACAGGGCAAGAGACCCAGTACTTC. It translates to CASSSPGTGQETQYF. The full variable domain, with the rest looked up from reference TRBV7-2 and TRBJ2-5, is GAGVSQSPSNKVTEKGKDVELRCDPISGHTALYWYRQSLGQGLEFLIYFQGNSAPDKSGLPSDRFSAERTGGSVSTLTIQRTQQEDSAVYLCASSSPGTGQETQYFGPGTRLLVL.

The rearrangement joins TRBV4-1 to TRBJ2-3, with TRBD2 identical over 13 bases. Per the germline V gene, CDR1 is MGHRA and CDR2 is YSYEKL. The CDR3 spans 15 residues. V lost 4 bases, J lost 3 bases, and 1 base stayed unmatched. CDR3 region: CASSRTSGGTDTQYF. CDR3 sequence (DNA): TGCGCCAGCAGCCGGACTAGCGGGGGAACAGATACGCAGTATTTT.

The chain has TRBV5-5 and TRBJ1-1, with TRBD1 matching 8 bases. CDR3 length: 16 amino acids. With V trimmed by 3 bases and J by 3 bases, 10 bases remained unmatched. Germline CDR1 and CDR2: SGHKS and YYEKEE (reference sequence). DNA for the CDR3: TGTGCCAGCAGCTCCGGACAGGGAGGAAGGGACACTGAAGCTTTCTTT. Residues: CASSSGQGGRDTEAFF.

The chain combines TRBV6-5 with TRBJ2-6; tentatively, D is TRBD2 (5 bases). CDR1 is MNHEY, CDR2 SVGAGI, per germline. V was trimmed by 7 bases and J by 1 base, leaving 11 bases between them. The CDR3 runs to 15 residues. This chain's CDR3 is CASTHPGSGANVLTF. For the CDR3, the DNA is TGTGCCAGCACCCACCCGGGGTCTGGGGCCAACGTCCTGACTTTC.

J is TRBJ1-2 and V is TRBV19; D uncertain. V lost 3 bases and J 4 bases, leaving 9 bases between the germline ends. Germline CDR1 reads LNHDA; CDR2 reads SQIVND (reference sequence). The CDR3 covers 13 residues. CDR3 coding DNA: TGTGCCAGTAGTATCCGGGGAGGCTATGGCTACACCTTC. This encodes CASSIRGGYGYTF.

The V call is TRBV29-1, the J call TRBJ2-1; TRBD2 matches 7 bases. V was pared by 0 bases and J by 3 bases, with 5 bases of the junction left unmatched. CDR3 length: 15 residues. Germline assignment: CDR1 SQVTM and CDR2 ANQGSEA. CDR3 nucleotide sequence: TGCAGCGTTGAAGATCGGGGAGGGGTCTACAATGAGCAGTTCTTC. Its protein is CSVEDRGGVYNEQFF.

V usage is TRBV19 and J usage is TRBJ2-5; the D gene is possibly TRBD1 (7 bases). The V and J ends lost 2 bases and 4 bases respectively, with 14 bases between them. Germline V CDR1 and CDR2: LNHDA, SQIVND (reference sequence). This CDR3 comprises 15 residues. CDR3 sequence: CASSIYGQGGETQYF. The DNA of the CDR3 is TGTGCCAGTAGTATATACGGCCAGGGGGGAGAGACCCAGTACTTC.

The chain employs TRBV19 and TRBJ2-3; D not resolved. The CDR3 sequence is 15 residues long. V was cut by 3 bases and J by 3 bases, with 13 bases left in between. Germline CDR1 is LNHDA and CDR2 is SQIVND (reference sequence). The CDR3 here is CASSITIQETDTQYF. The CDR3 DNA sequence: TGTGCCAGTAGTATCACCATCCAGGAAACAGATACGCAGTATTTT.

The CDR3 sequence: CASSLMGQGRTQYF. The CDR3 DNA reads TGTGCCAGCAGTCTGATGGGACAGGGAAGGACCCAGTACTTC. V gene TRBV7-7 combines with J gene TRBJ2-5, with TRBD1 matching 9 bases. V was clipped by 6 bases and J by 7 bases; unmatched bases: 9. The CDR3 totals 14 residues. Germline V gene data show CDR1 as SSHAT and CDR2 as FNYEAQ (reference sequence).

CDR3 residues: CATSDYPRGLQETQYF. In nucleotides, the CDR3 is TGTGCCACCAGTGATTACCCCAGGGGTTTACAAGAGACCCAGTACTTC. This chain joins TRBV24-1 and TRBJ2-5, with a possible D match to TRBD1 (6 bases). CDR3 length: 16 amino acids. V was cut by 2 bases and J by 2 bases, with 14 bases left in between. From germline, CDR1 is KGHDR and CDR2 SFDVKD.

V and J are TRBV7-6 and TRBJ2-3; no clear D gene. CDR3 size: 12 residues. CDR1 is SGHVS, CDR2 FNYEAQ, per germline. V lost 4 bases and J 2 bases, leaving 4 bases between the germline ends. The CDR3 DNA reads TGTGCCAGCAGCTCCAACACAGATACGCAGTATTTT. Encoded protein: CASSSNTDTQYF. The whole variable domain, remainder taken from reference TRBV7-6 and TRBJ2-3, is GAGVSQSPRYKVTKRGQDVALRCDPISGHVSLYWYRQALGQGPEFLTYFNYEAQQDKSGLPNDRFSAERPEGSISTLTIQRTEQRDSAMYRCASSSNTDTQYFGPGTRLTVL.